The TCR beta chain under discussion was sequenced for a study of blood T cell repertoires in COVID-19. This clone was counted once. The method was immunoSEQ multiplex PCR; TCRdb's version includes in-frame clones alone and lacks a portion of them. The sample holds approximately 440,000 clones, 88% seen once. The CDR3 totals 14 residues. The germline V gene has CDR1 GTSNPN and CDR2 SVGIG (reference sequence). Trimming shortened V by 0 bases and J by 8 bases, and 13 bases separated the two germline ends. The source is a woman aged 45-65 years with COVID-19, enrolled during active disease. V usage is TRBV30 and J usage is TRBJ1-4; D is undetermined. The sample taken for sequencing was peripheral blood. CDR3 coding DNA: TGTGCCTGGAGTGTATTAGAATCGGGGGAAAAACTGTTTTTT. This gives the protein CAWSVLESGEKLFF.